One sample yielded the 28 T cell receptor beta chains listed below, sequenced in a study of T-cell reconstitution after alpha-beta-depleted transplantation in children. A library of TCRbeta sequences, prepared with unique molecular identifiers, was generated. Each CDR3 protein is one row after TCRdb ran MiXCR on the PCR reads. The sample lists about 980,000 distinct CDR3 sequences, about 29% seen once, with over 25% in the top ten. Material: PBMCs, mostly from graft donor cells, obtained 360 days after TCRalphabeta/CD19-depleted stem cell transplant. The origin of the receptors is a boy less than two years old who had a stem cell transplant for SCID, so the T cells may come from the graft donor.

This clonotype was seen a handful of times. The gene calls are TRBV5-1 and TRBJ1-2; tentatively, D is TRBD1 (5 bases). The germline V and J ends were trimmed by 4 bases and 3 bases, with 16 bases remaining between them. The CDR3 is made up of 15 amino acids. CDR1 and CDR2 (germline): SGHRS, YFSETQ. This CDR3 is CASSQSGREDYGYTF. CDR3 in DNA: TGCGCCAGCAGCCAATCGGGCAGGGAGGACTATGGCTACACCTTC.

The chain uses TRBV2 and TRBJ2-2; 7 nucleotides agree with TRBD2. V lost 4 bases and J lost 7; bases outside the gene matches: 6. The CDR3 has 14 residues. Per germline, CDR1 SNHLY and CDR2 FYNNEI. The CDR3 coding sequence is TGTGCCAGCAGTGTGCTGAGGGAGGGCGGGGAGCTGTTTTTT. As protein: CASSVLREGGELFF.

This clonotype was recorded at least ten times. The chain has TRBV9 and TRBJ2-4; perhaps TRBD2 as D (5 bases). This CDR3 region has 14 residues. Germline loops: CDR1 SGDLS, CDR2 YYNGEE. Trimming removed 0 bases at V and 6 bases at J, with 10 bases between. The DNA for the CDR3 is TGTGCCAGCAGCGTAGGAGGGTCGGGAAACATTCAGTACTTC. Its translation is CASSVGGSGNIQYF.

This clonotype was counted a few times. The chain is built from TRBV12-3 or TRBV12-4 and TRBJ1-5; D might be TRBD1 (6 bases). Trimming removed 5 bases at V and 4 bases at J, with 18 bases between. This CDR3 comprises 16 residues. The CDR3 is CASSLLGGDMNQPQHF. CDR3 coding DNA: TGTGCCAGCAGTCTCCTGGGGGGGGACATGAATCAGCCCCAGCATTTT.

This chain links TRBV7-3 with TRBJ2-1; D may be TRBD2 (6 bases). Germline-derived CDR1 and CDR2 are SGHTA and FQGTGA. Trimming stripped 5 bases from V and 6 bases from J, with 20 bases between. The length of the CDR3 is 16 residues. The CDR3 is CASSPRSGTGTNEQFF. Written as DNA, the CDR3 is TGTGCCAGCAGCCCTAGATCCGGGACTGGGACCAATGAGCAGTTCTTC. The entire variable domain, with the rest obtained from reference TRBV7-3 and TRBJ2-1, is as follows: GAGVSQTPSNKVTEKGKYVELRCDPISGHTALYWYRQSLGQGPEFLIYFQGTGAADDSGLPNDRFFAVRPEGSVSTLKIQRTERGDSAVYLCASSPRSGTGTNEQFFGPGTRLTVL.

This clonotype was seen at least ten times. The chain employs TRBV27 and TRBJ2-1; the match to TRBD2 covers 10 bases. The CDR3 runs 15 residues. Germline V gives CDR1 MNHEY, CDR2 SMNVEV (reference sequence). The junction had 9 bases not matched to a gene; V was cut back by 5 bases and J by 8 bases. The CDR3 bases are TGTGCCAGCAGTCCCCAGCGGGGGGGCCGGGATGAGCAGTTCTTC. This encodes CASSPQRGGRDEQFF.

CDR3 in amino acids: CASSSGDTRYEQYF. The CDR3 nucleotides read TGCGCCAGCAGCTCCGGGGACACCCGGTACGAGCAGTACTTC. This chain uses TRBV5-1 with TRBJ2-7, with D possibly TRBD1 on 6 matching bases. Trimming took 3 bases from V and 4 from J, leaving 14 bases between them. The CDR3 runs 14 residues. Germline assignment: CDR1 SGHRS and CDR2 YFSETQ.

This chain links TRBV11-2 with TRBJ2-3, with 7 bases aligning to TRBD2. Trimming removed 5 bases from V and 3 bases from J; junction bases left unmatched: 20. CDR1 is SGHAT, CDR2 FQNNGV, per germline. The CDR3 loop spans 19 amino acids. DNA for the CDR3: TGTGCCAGCAGCCTTAGAGTTAACGGGGGGTATGTTAGGACAGATACGCAGTATTTT. It yields the protein CASSLRVNGGYVRTDTQYF.

The chain is built from TRBV4-1 and TRBJ2-5; tentative D call: TRBD2 (6 bases). The V gene's germline CDR1 is MGHRA and CDR2 YSYEKL. The CDR3 is 18 amino acids. The germline V and J ends were trimmed by 0 bases and 0 bases, with 17 bases remaining between them. The CDR3 DNA follows: TGCGCCAGCAGCCAAGACCGGGGGTCTCGGGTGGACCAAGAGACCCAGTACTTC. Its protein product is CASSQDRGSRVDQETQYF.

CDR3 in DNA: TGTGCCAGCAGTTTGAACAGTTTTTACGAGCAGTACTTC. It encodes CASSLNSFYEQYF. The gene calls are TRBV12-3 or TRBV12-4 and TRBJ2-7; D remains unclear. This CDR3 has 13 residues. Trimming removed 3 bases from V and 4 bases from J, with 10 bases in between.

This clonotype was seen more than once but under ten times. The V call is TRBV20-1, the J call TRBJ2-5, with 9 bases matching TRBD1. CDR3 length: 15 residues. From germline, CDR1 is DFQATT and CDR2 SNEGSKA (reference sequence). V lost 1 base, J lost 5 bases, and 8 bases stayed unmatched. This CDR3 reads CSARAFRTGVETQYF. The CDR3 DNA reads as TGCAGTGCTAGAGCCTTTCGGACAGGGGTTGAGACCCAGTACTTC.

This chain's CDR3 is CASSSGQGLPGELFF. For the CDR3, the DNA is TGTGCCAGCAGCTCGGGACAGGGACTTCCCGGGGAGCTGTTTTTT. This sequence joins TRBV7-2 and TRBJ2-2; 9 bases line up with TRBD1. Trimming at V came to 4 bases and at J to 6 bases, leaving 6 bases not matched to a gene. The CDR3 contains 15 residues. The germline CDR1 and CDR2 sequences are SGHTA and FQGNSA.

This clonotype has a handful of counts. V usage is TRBV10-3 and J usage is TRBJ2-3; tentatively, D is TRBD2 (6 bases). CDR3 length equals 14 residues. Trimming removed 3 bases from V and 4 bases from J, with 11 bases in between. Germline loops: CDR1 ENHRY, CDR2 SYGVKD. CDR3 DNA: TGTGCCATCAGTGATGGGCTAGCGTCAGATACGCAGTATTTT. It translates to CAISDGLASDTQYF.

The genes are TRBV5-5 and TRBJ1-5; TRBD1 matches at 7 bases. This CDR3 comprises 15 residues. The V gene's germline CDR1 is SGHKS and CDR2 YYEKEE (reference sequence). Unmatched junction bases numbered 7, after V lost 4 bases and J lost 3 bases. CDR3 residues: CASSTLDRVNQPQHF. The DNA of the CDR3 is TGTGCCAGCAGCACCCTCGACAGGGTCAATCAGCCCCAGCATTTT. Based on the CDR3 plus reference TRBV5-5 and TRBJ1-5, the full variable domain is DAGVTQSPTHLIKTRGQQVTLRCSPISGHKSVSWYQQVLGQGPQFIFQYYEKEERGRGNFPDRFSARQFPNYSSELNVNALLLGDSALYLCASSTLDRVNQPQHFGDGTRLSIL.

This clonotype has more than one count but fewer than ten. CDR3 bases: TGCAGTGCTAGAATTGGGGGCTCCTACGAGCAGTACTTC. Amino acid sequence: CSARIGGSYEQYF. V gene TRBV20-1 combines with J gene TRBJ2-7; D could derive from TRBD1 or TRBD2 (5 bases each). CDR1 is DFQATT and CDR2 is SNEGSKA in the germline V gene (reference sequence). CDR3 length: 13 residues. Deletions cut 2 bases from V and 0 bases from J, with 8 bases between.

This clonotype appeared a few times. V and J are TRBV7-8 and TRBJ1-5; 9 bases fit TRBD1. Trimming cost V 0 bases and J 6 bases; bases outside gene matches: 3. The germline V gene has CDR1 SGHVS and CDR2 FQNEAQ. The CDR3 runs to 15 residues. CDR3 coding DNA: TGTGCCAGCAGCTTAGCGGGGACAGGGATTCAGCCCCAGCATTTT. This gives the protein CASSLAGTGIQPQHF.

This clonotype turned up a few times. The rearrangement joins TRBV4-1 to TRBJ1-6; D gene uncertain. Germline V gene lookup returns CDR1 MGHRA and CDR2 YSYEKL. There are 15 residues in the CDR3. V lost 6 bases and J 15 bases, leaving 24 bases between the germline ends. Here the CDR3 reads CASSPGPWEGNGLHF. The CDR3 bases are TGCGCCAGCAGTCCCGGCCCTTGGGAAGGTAATGGCCTCCACTTT.

The V gene is TRBV7-3, the J gene TRBJ2-3; 9 bases align to TRBD2. CDR1 is SGHTA and CDR2 is FQGTGA in the germline V gene. V lost 3 bases, J lost 2 bases, and 3 bases stayed unmatched. The CDR3 contains 15 residues. The CDR3 coding sequence is TGTGCCAGCAGCTTGGGACTAGCCCTCACAGATACGCAGTATTTT. Its protein product is CASSLGLALTDTQYF.

The chain carries TRBV3-1 and TRBJ2-1; D call uncertain. The V gene lost 1 base and the J gene lost 7 bases, with 17 bases spanning the gap. Germline V gene data show CDR1 as LGHDT and CDR2 as YNNKEL (reference sequence). The CDR3 extends over 16 amino acids. The CDR3 nucleotides are TGTGCCAGCAGCCAAGGTCTTAGGACCAACGGGAATGAGCAGTTCTTC. Amino acids: CASSQGLRTNGNEQFF.

This clonotype was detected only a few times. The V gene is TRBV6-5, the J gene TRBJ2-3; D unresolved. This CDR3 contains 11 residues. Germline values: CDR1 MNHEY, CDR2 SVGAGI. V lost 2 bases and J 7 bases, leaving 4 bases between the germline ends. CDR3 residues: CASSYGYTQYF. The CDR3 DNA reads as TGTGCCAGCAGTTACGGCTATACGCAGTATTTT.

CDR3 protein: CSVEGRSNEQFF. CDR3 coding DNA: TGCAGCGTTGAGGGCAGATCCAATGAGCAGTTCTTC. The J gene is TRBJ2-1, the V gene TRBV29-1; D call uncertain. Germline CDR1 reads SQVTM; CDR2 reads ANQGSEA. The ends were cut back, 3 bases at V and 6 bases at J, with 9 bases in the middle. The CDR3 runs to 12 residues.

The chain couples TRBV28 to TRBJ1-4; 7 positions agree with TRBD1. V lost 5 bases and J lost 4; bases outside the gene matches: 10. CDR3 size: 16 residues. Germline assignment: CDR1 MDHEN and CDR2 SYDVKM. The chain's CDR3 is CASSPWGQPDNEKLFF. The DNA of the CDR3 is TGTGCCAGCAGTCCGTGGGGACAGCCTGATAATGAAAAACTGTTTTTT.

The rearrangement joins TRBV15 to TRBJ2-7; 15 bases line up with TRBD2. This CDR3 is built from 15 residues. CDR1 LNHNV and CDR2 YYDKDF come from the germline V gene (reference sequence). The trim removed 5 bases at V and 9 bases at J, leaving 8 bases unmatched. The CDR3 DNA is TGTGCCACCAGCCCGACCGGACTAGCGGGGGGGCTGCAGTACTTC. Translating gives CATSPTGLAGGLQYF.

This sequence joins TRBV7-9 and TRBJ2-1, with TRBD2 matching 9 bases. J was trimmed by 4 bases and V by 3 bases; bases with no gene match: 4. CDR1 and CDR2 (germline): SEHNR, FQNEAQ (reference sequence). CDR3 length equals 15 residues. For the CDR3, the DNA is TGTGCCAGCAGCTTGAGCGGGGGGCATTACAATGAGCAGTTCTTC. Protein: CASSLSGGHYNEQFF.

In its sample, this clonotype was seen a few times. The CDR3 DNA sequence: TGCAGCGTTGCCCCTTTGGCAGGGCCGAACACTGAAGCTTTCTTT. Its translation: CSVAPLAGPNTEAFF. V and J are TRBV29-1 and TRBJ1-1; TRBD1 might be the D (5 bases). Trimming took 4 bases from V and 1 from J, leaving 16 bases between them. CDR1 SQVTM and CDR2 ANQGSEA come from the germline V gene. This CDR3 is built from 15 residues.

This chain uses TRBV2 with TRBJ2-1; 9 nucleotides match TRBD2. CDR1 is SNHLY and CDR2 is FYNNEI in the germline V gene. Trimming cost V 6 bases and J 7 bases; bases outside gene matches: 13. The CDR3 covers 16 residues. CDR3 sequence (DNA): TGTGCCAGCAGGATCACTCTAGCGGGGTCGAGGAATGAGCAGTTCTTC. Residues: CASRITLAGSRNEQFF. The complete variable domain, with remaining parts taken from reference TRBV2 and TRBJ2-1, reads EPEVTQTPSHQVTQMGQEVILRCVPISNHLYFYWYRQILGQKVEFLVSFYNNEISEKSEIFDDQFSVERPDGSNFTLKIRSTKLEDSAMYFCASRITLAGSRNEQFFGPGTRLTVL.

A few counts support this clonotype. The rearrangement joins TRBV27 to TRBJ2-7, with 7 bases fitting TRBD1. Trimming at V came to 2 bases and at J to 3 bases, leaving 13 bases not matched to a gene. Germline V lookup: CDR1 MNHEY, CDR2 SMNVEV (reference sequence). The CDR3 is made up of 17 amino acids. CDR3 sequence reads: CASSLGPPQGVHYEQYF. The DNA for the CDR3 is TGTGCCAGCAGTTTAGGCCCCCCTCAGGGGGTCCACTACGAGCAGTACTTC.

A few counts support this clonotype. The chain carries TRBV4-1 and TRBJ2-5; D remains unclear. V lost 4 bases, J lost 0 bases, and 9 bases lay in between. The CDR3 length is 14 residues. Germline V gene sequence: CDR1 MGHRA, CDR2 YSYEKL. CDR3 nucleotides: TGCGCCAGCAGCCTTCAAGACAACCAAGAGACCCAGTACTTC. Protein: CASSLQDNQETQYF.